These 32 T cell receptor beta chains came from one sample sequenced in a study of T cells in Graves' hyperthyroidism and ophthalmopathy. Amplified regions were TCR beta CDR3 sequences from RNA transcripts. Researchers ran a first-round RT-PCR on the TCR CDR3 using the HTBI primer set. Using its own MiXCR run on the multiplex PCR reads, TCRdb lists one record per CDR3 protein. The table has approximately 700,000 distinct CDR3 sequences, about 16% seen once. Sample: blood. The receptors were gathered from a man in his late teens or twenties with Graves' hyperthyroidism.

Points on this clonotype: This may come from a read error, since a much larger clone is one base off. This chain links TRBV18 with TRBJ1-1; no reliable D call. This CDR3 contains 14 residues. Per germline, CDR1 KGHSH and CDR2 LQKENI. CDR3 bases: TGTGCCGGCTCATCCGGAACCGGAAACACTGAAGCTTTCTTT. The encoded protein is CAGSSGTGNTEAFF.

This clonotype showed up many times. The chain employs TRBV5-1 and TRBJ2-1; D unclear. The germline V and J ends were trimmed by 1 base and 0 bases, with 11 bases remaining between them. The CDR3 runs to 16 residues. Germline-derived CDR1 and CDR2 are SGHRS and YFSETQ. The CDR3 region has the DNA TGCGCCAGCAGCTTGTCTCAGGTCAGCTCCTACAATGAGCAGTTCTTC. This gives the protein CASSLSQVSSYNEQFF.

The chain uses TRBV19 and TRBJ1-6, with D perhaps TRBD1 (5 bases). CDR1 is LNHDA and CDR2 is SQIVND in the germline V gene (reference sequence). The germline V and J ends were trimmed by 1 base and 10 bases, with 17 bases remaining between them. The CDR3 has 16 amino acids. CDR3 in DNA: TGTGCCAGTAGTATAGCTCCGGACACGGGTTTATCACCCCTCCACTTT. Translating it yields CASSIAPDTGLSPLHF.

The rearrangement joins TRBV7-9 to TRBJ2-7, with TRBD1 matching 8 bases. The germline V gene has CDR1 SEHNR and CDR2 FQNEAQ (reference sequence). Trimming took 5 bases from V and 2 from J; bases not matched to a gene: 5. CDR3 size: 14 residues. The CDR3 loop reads CASSRTRGPYEQYF. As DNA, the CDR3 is TGTGCCAGCAGCCGAACCAGGGGGCCCTACGAGCAGTACTTC.

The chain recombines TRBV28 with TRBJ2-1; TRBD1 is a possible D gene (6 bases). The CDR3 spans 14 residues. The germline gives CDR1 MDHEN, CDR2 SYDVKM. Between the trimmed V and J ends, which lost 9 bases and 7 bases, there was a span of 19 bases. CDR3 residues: CASMIGGTGNEQFF. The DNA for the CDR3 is TGTGCCAGTATGATAGGGGGTACGGGAAATGAGCAGTTCTTC.

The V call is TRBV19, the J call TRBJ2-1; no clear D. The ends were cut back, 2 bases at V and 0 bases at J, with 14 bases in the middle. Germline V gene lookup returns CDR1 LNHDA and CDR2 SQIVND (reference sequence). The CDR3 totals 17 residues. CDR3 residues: CASSIRPPRSSYNEQFF. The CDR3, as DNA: TGTGCCAGTAGTATACGCCCCCCTAGGAGCTCCTACAATGAGCAGTTCTTC.

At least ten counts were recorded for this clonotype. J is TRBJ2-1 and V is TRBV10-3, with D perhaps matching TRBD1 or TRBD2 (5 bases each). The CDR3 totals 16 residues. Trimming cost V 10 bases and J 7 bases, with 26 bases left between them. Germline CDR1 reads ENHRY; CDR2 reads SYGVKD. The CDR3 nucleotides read TGTGCCACCACCCACGGGGCCAGTCTTAACCGTAATGAGCAGTTCTTC. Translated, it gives CATTHGASLNRNEQFF.

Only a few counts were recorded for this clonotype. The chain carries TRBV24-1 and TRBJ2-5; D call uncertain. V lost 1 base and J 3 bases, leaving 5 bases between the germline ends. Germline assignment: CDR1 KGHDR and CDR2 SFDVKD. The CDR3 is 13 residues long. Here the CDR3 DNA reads TGTGCCACCAGTGATTTTGGAGAAGAGACCCAGTACTTC. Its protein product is CATSDFGEETQYF.

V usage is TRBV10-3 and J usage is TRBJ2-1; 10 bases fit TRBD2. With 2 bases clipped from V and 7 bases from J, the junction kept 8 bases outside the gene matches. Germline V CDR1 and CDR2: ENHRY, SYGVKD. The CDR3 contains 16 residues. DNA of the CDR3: TGTGCCATCAGTGAGCCTCTAGCGGGAGACCATAATGAGCAGTTCTTC. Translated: CAISEPLAGDHNEQFF.

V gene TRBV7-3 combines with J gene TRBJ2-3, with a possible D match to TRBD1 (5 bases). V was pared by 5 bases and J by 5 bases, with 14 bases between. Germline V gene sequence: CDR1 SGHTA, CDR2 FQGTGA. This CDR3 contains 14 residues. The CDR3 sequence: CASSPGHLKDTQYF. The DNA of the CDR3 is TGTGCCAGCAGCCCTGGACACCTAAAAGATACGCAGTATTTT. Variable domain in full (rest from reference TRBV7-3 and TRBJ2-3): GAGVSQTPSNKVTEKGKYVELRCDPISGHTALYWYRQSLGQGPEFLIYFQGTGAADDSGLPNDRFFAVRPEGSVSTLKIQRTERGDSAVYLCASSPGHLKDTQYFGPGTRLTVL.

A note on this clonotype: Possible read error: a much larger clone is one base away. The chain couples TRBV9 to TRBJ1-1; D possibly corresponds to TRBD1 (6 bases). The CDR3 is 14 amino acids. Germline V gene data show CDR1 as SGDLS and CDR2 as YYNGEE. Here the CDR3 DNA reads TGTGCCAGCAGCGTTCAGGGGTCGGGCACTGGAGCTTTCTTT. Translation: CASSVQGSGTGAFF. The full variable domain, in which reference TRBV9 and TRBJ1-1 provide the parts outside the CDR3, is DSGVTQTPKHLITATGQRVTLRCSPRSGDLSVYWYQQSLDQGLQFLIQYYNGEERAKGNILERFSAQQFPDLHSELNLSSLELGDSALYFCASSVQGSGTGAFFGQGTRLTVV.

In DNA, the CDR3 is TGTGCCACCAGTGTTAGCGGGAGTAATTCGGACGAGCAGTACTTC. This codes for CATSVSGSNSDEQYF. This chain links TRBV24-1 with TRBJ2-7; 9 bases map to TRBD2. The junction had 9 bases not matched to a gene; V was cut back by 5 bases and J by 5 bases. There are 15 residues in the CDR3. Looked up from germline, CDR1 is KGHDR and CDR2 is SFDVKD.

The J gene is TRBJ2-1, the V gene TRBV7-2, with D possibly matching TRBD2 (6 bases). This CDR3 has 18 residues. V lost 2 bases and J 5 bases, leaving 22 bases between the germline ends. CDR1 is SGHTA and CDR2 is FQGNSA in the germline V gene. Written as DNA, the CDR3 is TGTGCCAGCAGCTTATACGCAGGGACCCACCGGAGGGACAATGAGCAGTTCTTC. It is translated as CASSLYAGTHRRDNEQFF.

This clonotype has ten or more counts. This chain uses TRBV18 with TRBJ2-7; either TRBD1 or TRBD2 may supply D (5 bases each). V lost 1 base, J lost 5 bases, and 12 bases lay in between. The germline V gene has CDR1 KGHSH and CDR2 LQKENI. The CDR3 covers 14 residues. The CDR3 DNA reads TGTGCCAGCTCACCACAGGACGGGGCCCACGAGCAGTACTTC. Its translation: CASSPQDGAHEQYF.

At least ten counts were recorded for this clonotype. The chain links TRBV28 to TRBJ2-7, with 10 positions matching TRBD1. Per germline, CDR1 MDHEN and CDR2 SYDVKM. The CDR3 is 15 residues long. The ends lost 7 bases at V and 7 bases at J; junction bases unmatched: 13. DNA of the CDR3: TGTGCCAGCAACGTACACCGGACAGGGGGATTGGAGCAGTACTTC. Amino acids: CASNVHRTGGLEQYF.

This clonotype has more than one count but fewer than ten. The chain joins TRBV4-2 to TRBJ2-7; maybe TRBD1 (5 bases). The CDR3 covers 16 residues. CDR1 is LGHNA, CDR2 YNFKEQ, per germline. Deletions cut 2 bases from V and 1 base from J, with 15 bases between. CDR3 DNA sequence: TGTGCCAGCAGCCAATCTCGGACACCCAAGTCCTACGAGCAGTACTTC. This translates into CASSQSRTPKSYEQYF.

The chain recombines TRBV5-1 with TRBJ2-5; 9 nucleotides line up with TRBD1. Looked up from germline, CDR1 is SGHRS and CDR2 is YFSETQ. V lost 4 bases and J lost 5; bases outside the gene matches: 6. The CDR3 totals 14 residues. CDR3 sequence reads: CASSRGQGGETQYF. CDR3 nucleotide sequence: TGCGCCAGCAGCCGGGGACAGGGAGGCGAGACCCAGTACTTC.

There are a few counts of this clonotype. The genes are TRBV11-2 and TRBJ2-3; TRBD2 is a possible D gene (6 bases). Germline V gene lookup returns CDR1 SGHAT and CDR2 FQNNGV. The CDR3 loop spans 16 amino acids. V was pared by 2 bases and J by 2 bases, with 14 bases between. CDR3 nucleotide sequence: TGTGCCAGCAGCTTATATCTCGGGGGAGCCACAGATACGCAGTATTTT. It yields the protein CASSLYLGGATDTQYF.

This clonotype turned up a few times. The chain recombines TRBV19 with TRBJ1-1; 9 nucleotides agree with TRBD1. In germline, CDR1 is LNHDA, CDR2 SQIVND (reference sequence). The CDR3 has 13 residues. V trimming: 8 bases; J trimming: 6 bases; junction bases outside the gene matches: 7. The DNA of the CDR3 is TGTGCCAGTTTGGGACAGGGAACAGCTGAAGCTTTCTTT. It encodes CASLGQGTAEAFF.

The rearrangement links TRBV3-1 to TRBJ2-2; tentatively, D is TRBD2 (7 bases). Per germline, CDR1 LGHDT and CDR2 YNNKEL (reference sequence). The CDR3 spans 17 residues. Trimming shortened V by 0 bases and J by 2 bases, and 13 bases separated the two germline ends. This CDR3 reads CASSQDLAGANTGELFF. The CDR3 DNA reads TGTGCCAGCAGCCAAGATCTGGCGGGGGCAAACACCGGGGAGCTGTTTTTT.

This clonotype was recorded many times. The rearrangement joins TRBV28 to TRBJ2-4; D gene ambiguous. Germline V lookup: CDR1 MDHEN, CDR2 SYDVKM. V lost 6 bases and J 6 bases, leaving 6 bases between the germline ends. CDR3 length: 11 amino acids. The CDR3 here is CASRSGNIQYF. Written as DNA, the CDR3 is TGTGCCAGCAGGTCGGGAAACATTCAGTACTTC.

The CDR3 bases are TGTGCCAGCAGTTACCGGGGACCAACGCACTATGGCTACACCTTC. Residues: CASSYRGPTHYGYTF. This chain joins TRBV6-9 and TRBJ1-2, with a tentative D call TRBD1 (5 bases). The CDR3 runs to 15 residues. V was clipped by 3 bases and J by 3 bases, with 14 bases between them. Germline CDR1 MNHGY, CDR2 SVAAGI.

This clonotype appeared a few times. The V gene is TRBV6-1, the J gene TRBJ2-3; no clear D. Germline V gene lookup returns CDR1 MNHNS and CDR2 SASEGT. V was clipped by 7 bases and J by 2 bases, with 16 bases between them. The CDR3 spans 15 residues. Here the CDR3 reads CASTSGHGPTDTQYF. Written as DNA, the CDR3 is TGTGCCAGCACCAGTGGGCATGGACCCACAGATACGCAGTATTTT.

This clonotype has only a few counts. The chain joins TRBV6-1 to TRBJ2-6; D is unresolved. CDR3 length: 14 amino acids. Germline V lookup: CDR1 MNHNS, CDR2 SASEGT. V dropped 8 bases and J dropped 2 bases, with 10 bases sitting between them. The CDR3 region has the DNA TGTGCCAGCCGCGTAGGCACTGGGGCCAACGTCCTGACTTTC. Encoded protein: CASRVGTGANVLTF.

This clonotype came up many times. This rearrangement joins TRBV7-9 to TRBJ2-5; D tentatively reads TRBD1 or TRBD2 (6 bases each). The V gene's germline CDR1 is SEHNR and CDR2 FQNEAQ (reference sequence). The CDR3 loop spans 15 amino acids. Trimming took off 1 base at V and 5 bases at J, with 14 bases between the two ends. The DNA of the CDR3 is TGTGCCAGCAGCTTAGATACAGGGAGGCGGGAGACCCAGTACTTC. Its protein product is CASSLDTGRRETQYF. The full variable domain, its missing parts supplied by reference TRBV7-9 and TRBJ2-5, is DTGVSQNPRHKITKRGQNVTFRCDPISEHNRLYWYRQTLGQGPEFLTYFQNEAQLEKSRLLSDRFSAERPKGSFSTLEIQRTEQGDSAMYLCASSLDTGRRETQYFGPGTRLLVL.

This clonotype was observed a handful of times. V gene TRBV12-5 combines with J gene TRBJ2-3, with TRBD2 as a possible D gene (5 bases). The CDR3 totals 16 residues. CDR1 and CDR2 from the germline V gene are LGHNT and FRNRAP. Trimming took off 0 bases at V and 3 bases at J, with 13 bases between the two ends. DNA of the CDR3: TGTGCTAGTGGTTTGGTTCGAGGGATATCTACAGATACGCAGTATTTT. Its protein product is CASGLVRGISTDTQYF.

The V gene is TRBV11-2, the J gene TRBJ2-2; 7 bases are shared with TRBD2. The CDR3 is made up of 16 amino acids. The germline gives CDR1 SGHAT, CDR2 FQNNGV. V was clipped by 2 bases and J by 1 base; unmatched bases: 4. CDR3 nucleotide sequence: TGTGCCAGCAGCTTATTGGCTAGCGGGAACACCGGGGAGCTGTTTTTT. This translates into CASSLLASGNTGELFF.

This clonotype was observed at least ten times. DNA of the CDR3: TGTGCCACCAGCCGCCCCTTTTCACCCCTCCACTTT. Its protein product is CATSRPFSPLHF. J is TRBJ1-6 and V is TRBV15, with no clear D. The CDR3 extends over 12 amino acids. CDR1 is LNHNV, CDR2 YYDKDF, per germline (reference sequence). Trimming cost V 5 bases and J 9 bases, with 8 bases left between them.

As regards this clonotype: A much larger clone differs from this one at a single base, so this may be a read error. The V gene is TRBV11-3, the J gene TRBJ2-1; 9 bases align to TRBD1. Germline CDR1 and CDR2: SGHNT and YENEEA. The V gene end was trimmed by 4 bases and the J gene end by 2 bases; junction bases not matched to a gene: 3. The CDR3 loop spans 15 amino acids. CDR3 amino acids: CASSSGTGTYNEQFF. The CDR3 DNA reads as TGTGCCAGCAGCTCCGGGACAGGGACCTACAATGAGCAGTTCTTC.

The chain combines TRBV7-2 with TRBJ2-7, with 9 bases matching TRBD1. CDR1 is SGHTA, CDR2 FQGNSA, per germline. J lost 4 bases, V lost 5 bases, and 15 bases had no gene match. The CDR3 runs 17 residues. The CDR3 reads CASSLTSGTGLRYEQYF. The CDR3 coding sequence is TGTGCCAGCAGCCTCACCTCCGGGACAGGGCTCCGTTACGAGCAGTACTTC.

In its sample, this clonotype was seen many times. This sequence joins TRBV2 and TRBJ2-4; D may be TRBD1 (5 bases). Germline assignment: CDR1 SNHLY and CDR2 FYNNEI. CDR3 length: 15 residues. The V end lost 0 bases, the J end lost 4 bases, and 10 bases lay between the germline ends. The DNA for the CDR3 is TGTGCCAGCAGTGAAGCGGTAACAGGAAAAAACATTCAGTACTTC. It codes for CASSEAVTGKNIQYF.

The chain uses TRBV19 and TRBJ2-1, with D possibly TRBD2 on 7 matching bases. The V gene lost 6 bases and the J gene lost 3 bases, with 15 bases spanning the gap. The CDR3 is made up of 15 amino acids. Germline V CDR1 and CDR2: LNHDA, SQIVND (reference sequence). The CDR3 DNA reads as TGTGCCAGTAGCCTTCGGGGGGCCAACTACAATGAGCAGTTCTTC. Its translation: CASSLRGANYNEQFF.